This record concerns one TCR beta chain sequence. This CDR3 is 15 amino acids long. Trimming removed 6 bases from V and 3 bases from J, with 15 bases in between. CDR1 and CDR2 from the germline V gene are SEHNR and FQNEAQ (reference sequence). The study ran its PCR with 60 Vbeta and 13 Jbeta primers. Generated by immunoSEQ multiplex PCR, the TCRdb table keeps only in-frame clones and is missing some. The sample carries 150,000 to 200,000 clones, 60% to 80% recorded once. This specimen comes from a study of cytomegalovirus exposure and HLA in healthy donors. The receptor comes from a man younger than 35 in good health and CMV-seropositive. The chain is built from TRBV7-9 and TRBJ1-5; no clear D gene. Sequencing was performed on PBMCs. CDR3 sequence: CASSQGLDLNQPQHF. CDR3 nucleotides: TGTGCCAGCAGTCAAGGACTAGACCTCAATCAGCCCCAGCATTTT.